Shown below are 13 T cell receptor beta chains from a single sample sequenced in a study of Graves' ophthalmopathy and Graves' hyperthyroidism. For repertoire sequencing, the TCR beta CDR3 regions were amplified from RNA transcripts. HTBI-primed RT-PCR formed the first round, and a multiplex PCR formed the second. TCRdb reanalysed the multiplex PCR reads using MiXCR and keeps one entry per CDR3 protein. The data contain 620,000 or so distinct CDR3 sequences, 22% of them singletons. The specimen sequenced was peripheral blood. These receptors were taken from a woman under 30 with stable Graves' hyperthyroidism. Some clones in this sample may be carry-over from other donors' samples.

The chain uses TRBV14 and TRBJ2-5, with unresolved D. Trimming took 0 bases from V and 5 from J, leaving 13 bases between them. CDR3 length: 15 residues. Germline-derived CDR1 and CDR2 are SGHDN and FVKESK. The CDR3 loop is CASSQEGHWVETQYF. The CDR3 nucleotides are TGTGCCAGCAGCCAAGAAGGGCATTGGGTTGAGACCCAGTACTTC.

This clonotype came up many times. The chain recombines TRBV7-2 with TRBJ1-1, with 10 bases matching TRBD1. This CDR3 is 15 amino acids long. Germline CDR1 and CDR2: SGHTA and FQGNSA. With 5 bases clipped from V and 0 bases from J, the junction kept 3 bases outside the gene matches. As DNA, the CDR3 is TGTGCCAGCAGCGAAGGACAGGGGGTGAACACTGAAGCTTTCTTT. Amino acids: CASSEGQGVNTEAFF.

This clonotype was seen repeatedly, ten times or more. The chain uses TRBV12-3 or TRBV12-4 and TRBJ2-7; no firm D call. The CDR3 runs to 12 residues. Between the trimmed V and J ends, which lost 8 bases and 0 bases, there was a span of 8 bases. CDR3 in amino acids: CASGTSSYEQYF. The CDR3 bases are TGTGCCAGCGGAACAAGCTCCTACGAGCAGTACTTC.

Note on this clonotype: This is likely a read error, given that the CDR3 carries no conserved phenylalanine or tryptophan at its end. J is TRBJ1-2 and V is TRBV20-1; D is uncertain. Germline loops: CDR1 DFQATT, CDR2 SNEGSKA (reference sequence). Trimming removed 4 bases from V and 4 bases from J, with 10 bases in between. The CDR3 is made up of 12 amino acids. The CDR3 bases are TGCAGTGCTATCGGGCTGAGCTATGGCTACACCCTC. Translation: CSAIGLSYGYTL.

The chain has TRBV27 and TRBJ2-3; TRBD1 aligns across 12 bases. This CDR3 region has 15 residues. With 3 bases clipped from V and 4 bases from J, the junction kept 2 bases outside the gene matches. Germline V gene sequence: CDR1 MNHEY, CDR2 SMNVEV (reference sequence). The CDR3 reads CASSLGQGAPDTQYF. In DNA form, the CDR3 reads TGTGCCAGCAGTTTGGGACAGGGGGCCCCAGATACGCAGTATTTT.

This clonotype was found many times. The rearrangement uses TRBV5-1 and TRBJ1-3; D uncertain. The V end was cut by 4 bases, the J end by 0 bases, with 14 bases between. Germline V gene sequence: CDR1 SGHRS, CDR2 YFSETQ. CDR3 length: 16 amino acids. CDR3 in DNA: TGCGCCAGCAGCCCCCTAAGCCCACGCTCTGGAAACACCATATATTTT. It specifies CASSPLSPRSGNTIYF.

This clonotype has at least ten counts. V is TRBV12-3 or TRBV12-4 and J is TRBJ2-2; TRBD2 matches at 8 bases. CDR3 length: 16 residues. Losses at the gene ends were 3 bases for V and 1 base for J; bases not matched to a gene: 4. The CDR3 here is CASSFSSGRNTGELFF. CDR3 DNA sequence: TGTGCCAGCAGTTTCTCCAGCGGGAGGAACACCGGGGAGCTGTTTTTT.

This chain connects TRBV28 to TRBJ1-5; D may be TRBD1 (5 bases). Germline V CDR1 and CDR2: MDHEN, SYDVKM. This CDR3 has 15 amino acids. V was shortened by 2 bases and J by 3 bases, with 11 bases between the two germline ends. The DNA of the CDR3 is TGTGCCAGCAGTTTAAGGGTCAGGGTCAATCAGCCCCAGCATTTT. Its translation is CASSLRVRVNQPQHF.

Ten or more counts support this clonotype. The chain is built from TRBV12-3 or TRBV12-4 and TRBJ2-5; unclear D gene. Trimming shortened V by 3 bases and J by 5 bases, and 10 bases separated the two germline ends. The CDR3 spans 13 residues. The CDR3 DNA reads TGTGCCAGCAGTTTTCGCCCTGGGGAGACCCAGTACTTC. It is translated as CASSFRPGETQYF.

This clonotype appeared many times. The chain joins TRBV3-1 to TRBJ1-1; TRBD1 matches 10 bases. This CDR3 is built from 17 residues. V was clipped by 1 base and J by 0 bases; unmatched bases: 5. Per the germline V gene, CDR1 is LGHDT and CDR2 is YNNKEL (reference sequence). DNA for the CDR3: TGTGCCAGCAGCCAAGGTCGACAGGGGGCCCTGAACACTGAAGCTTTCTTT. Its translation is CASSQGRQGALNTEAFF.

This clonotype was recorded at least ten times. The genes are TRBV2 and TRBJ1-1; the match to TRBD1 covers 7 bases. The CDR3 contains 13 residues. J was trimmed by 7 bases and V by 7 bases; bases with no gene match: 9. Germline lookup yields CDR1 SNHLY and CDR2 FYNNEI. DNA of the CDR3: TGTGCCAGCATCCCGGGACAGTTTGGTGAAGCTTTCTTT. It specifies CASIPGQFGEAFF.

This clonotype showed up many times. The chain recombines TRBV5-1 with TRBJ2-5; TRBD1 matches at 8 bases. CDR1 is SGHRS and CDR2 is YFSETQ in the germline V gene. This CDR3 is 15 amino acids long. V lost 4 bases, J lost 4 bases, and 9 bases stayed unmatched. The chain's CDR3 is CASSRLDRERETQYF. The DNA for the CDR3 is TGCGCCAGCAGCCGCCTGGACAGGGAACGAGAGACCCAGTACTTC.

The table lists this clonotype with many counts. The chain is built from TRBV27 and TRBJ1-1; TRBD1 agrees at 9 bases. CDR1 and CDR2 from the germline V gene are MNHEY and SMNVEV (reference sequence). V dropped 5 bases and J dropped 8; count of bases not matched to a gene: 12. This CDR3 spans 15 amino acids. CDR3 bases: TGTGCCAGCAGTGACCGGGGACAGGGAGGTGGGGAAGCTTTCTTT. Translation gives CASSDRGQGGGEAFF.